This TCR beta chain was sequenced during a study of CD4 T cells in relation to SARS-CoV-2 and coronaviruses. Study background: PBMCs were cultured with antigen for roughly 9 days before TCR beta sequencing. Study-level findings and limits: Crossreactivity was assessed only for spike protein, not other viral proteins. Pre-pandemic and post-infection samples never came from the same donor.

Here immunoSEQ multiplex PCR was the method, and the copy in TCRdb shows in-frame clones only, minus some. The data show just under 20,000 clones, 70% to 90% seen once. CD4+ T cells from unexposed donors were obtained before the COVID-19 pandemic (2011-2018). Isolation of CD4+ T cells took place after 10 days in culture. Each well had approximately 2 million PBMCs in 5% human AB serum with IL-2. For this clone: What it binds is unknown.

This clonotype was obtained from a human donor in good health. Sample: CD4+ T cells from PBMCs, cultured in vitro.

The DNA for the CDR3 is TGTGCCATCAGTGCCCGACAGGGGGGAGAGACCCAGTACTTC. This translates into CAISARQGGETQYF. The J gene is TRBJ2-5, the V gene TRBV10-3, with 9 bases lining up with TRBD1. This CDR3 is built from 14 residues. Unmatched junction bases numbered 4, after V lost 4 bases and J lost 4 bases. Germline V CDR1 and CDR2: ENHRY, SYGVKD.